What follows are 19 T cell receptor beta chains derived from one specimen sequenced in a study of shared clonotypes between healthy human individuals. Selected positively for CCR7 and CD45RO-negative, naive CD8 cells excluded terminally differentiated effector memory CD45RA+ cells. Only in-frame clones appear in the TCRdb table, and some are missing; sequencing was by immunoSEQ multiplex PCR. The sample lists some 2,000,000 clones; over 85% were seen once. Sequencing used naive CD8+ T cells sorted from blood. Receptors were obtained from a man between 18 and 35 years old in good health.

The V gene is TRBV5-1, the J gene TRBJ2-1, with 9 bases fitting TRBD2. This CDR3 contains 15 residues. From germline, CDR1 is SGHRS and CDR2 YFSETQ. V was clipped by 5 bases and J by 3 bases; unmatched bases: 6. The CDR3 loop reads CASRTGLANYNEQFF. CDR3 DNA: TGCGCCAGCAGAACCGGACTAGCGAACTACAATGAGCAGTTCTTC. Full variable domain (outside the CDR3, taken from reference TRBV5-1 and TRBJ2-1): KAGVTQTPRYLIKTRGQQVTLSCSPISGHRSVSWYQQTPGQGLQFLFEYFSETQRNKGNFPGRFSGRQFSNSRSEMNVSTLELGDSALYLCASRTGLANYNEQFFGPGTRLTVL.

The chain combines TRBV2 with TRBJ1-2, with a tentative D call TRBD1 (5 bases). Germline lookup yields CDR1 SNHLY and CDR2 FYNNEI. The V end lost 9 bases, the J end lost 2 bases, and 10 bases lay between the germline ends. This CDR3 comprises 12 residues. For the CDR3, the DNA is TGTGCCAGTCAGGGACCGAACTATGGCTACACCTTC. It is translated as CASQGPNYGYTF.

This rearrangement joins TRBV4-1 to TRBJ1-4; D gene ambiguous. The CDR3 totals 12 residues. Germline V CDR1 and CDR2: MGHRA, YSYEKL. V lost 4 bases and J lost 7, with 7 bases in between. CDR3 sequence reads: CASSLMGEKLFF. The CDR3 DNA is TGCGCCAGCAGCCTCATGGGTGAAAAACTGTTTTTT.

The J gene is TRBJ2-1, the V gene TRBV2; tentative D call: TRBD2 (5 bases). Germline V lookup: CDR1 SNHLY, CDR2 FYNNEI. The CDR3 loop spans 12 amino acids. Trimming shortened V by 3 bases and J by 10 bases, and 10 bases separated the two germline ends. CDR3 bases: TGTGCCAGCAGTGATGAGGGTTTGGAGCAGTTCTTC. This gives the protein CASSDEGLEQFF.

The chain joins TRBV9 to TRBJ1-1; D unresolved. Looked up from germline, CDR1 is SGDLS and CDR2 is YYNGEE. Trimming removed 0 bases from V and 5 bases from J, with 14 bases in between. The CDR3 consists of 15 residues. CDR3 amino acids: CASSVGAGSGTEAFF. CDR3 nucleotides: TGTGCCAGCAGCGTAGGGGCCGGGTCTGGGACTGAAGCTTTCTTT. Together with reference TRBV9 and TRBJ1-1, the CDR3 gives the full variable domain: DSGVTQTPKHLITATGQRVTLRCSPRSGDLSVYWYQQSLDQGLQFLIQYYNGEERAKGNILERFSAQQFPDLHSELNLSSLELGDSALYFCASSVGAGSGTEAFFGQGTRLTVV.

This clone has just one count. The V call is TRBV19, the J call TRBJ1-1; 8 bases map to TRBD1. V dropped 5 bases and J dropped 4; count of bases not matched to a gene: 9. CDR1 is LNHDA and CDR2 is SQIVND in the germline V gene (reference sequence). The CDR3 spans 15 residues. CDR3 sequence reads: CASSVTGGWVTEAFF. The CDR3, as DNA: TGTGCCAGTAGTGTCACAGGGGGTTGGGTCACTGAAGCTTTCTTT.

The chain combines TRBV6-6 with TRBJ1-2, with unresolved D. V gave up 0 bases and J gave up 5 bases, with 13 bases separating them. Germline lookup yields CDR1 MNHNY and CDR2 SVGAGI (reference sequence). The CDR3 totals 15 residues. The CDR3 coding sequence is TGTGCCAGCAGTTACTCGACTAGGACGCTTTATGGCTACACCTTC. It encodes CASSYSTRTLYGYTF.

The chain joins TRBV7-2 to TRBJ2-5; 7 bases match TRBD2. The length of the CDR3 is 16 residues. The ends lost 5 bases at V and 2 bases at J; junction bases unmatched: 11. The germline V gene encodes CDR1 SGHTA and CDR2 FQGNSA. This chain's CDR3 is CASSPHWGGPQETQYF. CDR3 DNA sequence: TGTGCCAGCAGCCCTCACTGGGGAGGGCCTCAAGAGACCCAGTACTTC.

The chain is built from TRBV5-6 and TRBJ2-2; possibly TRBD2 for D (6 bases). Germline values: CDR1 SGHDT, CDR2 YYEEEE. This CDR3 has 16 amino acids. The V end was cut by 5 bases, the J end by 2 bases, with 16 bases between. The CDR3 sequence is CASSSPGLINTGELFF. The CDR3 coding sequence is TGTGCCAGCAGTTCCCCGGGACTCATTAACACCGGGGAGCTGTTTTTT.

The rearrangement uses TRBV29-1 and TRBJ1-2, with D perhaps matching TRBD1 (6 bases). The germline V and J ends were trimmed by 1 base and 4 bases, with 13 bases remaining between them. The CDR3 has 14 amino acids. Germline assignment: CDR1 SQVTM and CDR2 ANQGSEA. CDR3 loop: CSVEATDRPYGYTF. In nucleotides, the CDR3 is TGCAGCGTTGAAGCGACCGACAGGCCCTATGGCTACACCTTC.

This chain links TRBV19 with TRBJ1-1, with 8 bases aligning to TRBD1. This CDR3 has 15 residues. Germline CDR1 is LNHDA and CDR2 is SQIVND (reference sequence). V dropped 5 bases and J dropped 4; count of bases not matched to a gene: 9. DNA of the CDR3: TGTGCCAGTAGTCTCCAGGGGGCGAAGTTCACTGAAGCTTTCTTT. Translated, it gives CASSLQGAKFTEAFF. Filled out from reference TRBV19 and TRBJ1-1, the complete variable domain reads DGGITQSPKYLFRKEGQNVTLSCEQNLNHDAMYWYRQDPGQGLRLIYYSQIVNDFQKGDIAEGYSVSREKKESFPLTVTSAQKNPTAFYLCASSLQGAKFTEAFFGQGTRLTVV.

The chain uses TRBV6-1 and TRBJ2-7, with a possible D match to TRBD2 (6 bases). Trimming removed 2 bases from V and 6 bases from J, with 14 bases in between. Germline loops: CDR1 MNHNS, CDR2 SASEGT. The CDR3 totals 14 residues. CDR3 nucleotide sequence: TGTGCCAGCAGTGAACTACTAGCAAGAGTCGAGCAGTACTTC. Its protein product is CASSELLARVEQYF.

The chain carries TRBV25-1 and TRBJ1-2; TRBD1 matches 7 bases. The length of the CDR3 is 15 residues. CDR1 MGHDK and CDR2 SYGVNS come from the germline V gene. Unmatched junction bases numbered 12, after V lost 5 bases and J lost 6 bases. The CDR3 spells CASSSQGVSGDGYTF. CDR3 coding DNA: TGTGCCAGCAGTTCCCAGGGGGTATCAGGCGATGGCTACACCTTC.

On this clone itself: The same CDR3 is also encoded by other DNA sequences in this sample. V gene TRBV6-6 combines with J gene TRBJ2-7; 10 positions agree with TRBD1. Germline lookup yields CDR1 MNHNY and CDR2 SVGAGI (reference sequence). The V segment lost 0 bases and the J segment 4 bases; nucleotides outside the gene matches: 3. The CDR3 consists of 15 residues. CDR3 region: CASSYSRTGGYEQYF. In nucleotides, the CDR3 is TGTGCCAGCAGTTACTCTAGGACAGGGGGTTACGAGCAGTACTTC.

This chain connects TRBV19 to TRBJ2-7, with a possible D match to TRBD1 (5 bases). Per germline, CDR1 LNHDA and CDR2 SQIVND (reference sequence). V was pared by 3 bases and J by 3 bases, with 12 bases between. There are 14 residues in the CDR3. The CDR3 here is CASSIGQGFYEQYF. Written as DNA, the CDR3 is TGTGCCAGTAGTATCGGTCAGGGTTTCTACGAGCAGTACTTC. The full variable domain, completed using reference TRBV19 and TRBJ2-7, is DGGITQSPKYLFRKEGQNVTLSCEQNLNHDAMYWYRQDPGQGLRLIYYSQIVNDFQKGDIAEGYSVSREKKESFPLTVTSAQKNPTAFYLCASSIGQGFYEQYFGPGTRLTVT.

V and J are TRBV7-8 and TRBJ1-4; 7 bases match TRBD1. This CDR3 has 15 amino acids. V gave up 0 bases and J gave up 8 bases; unmatched junction bases: 6. From germline, CDR1 is SGHVS and CDR2 FQNEAQ. The CDR3 loop reads CASSLAGGEEEKLFF. CDR3 nucleotides: TGTGCCAGCAGCTTAGCAGGGGGCGAGGAGGAAAAACTGTTTTTT.

The V gene is TRBV19, the J gene TRBJ2-2; weak D call: TRBD1 (6 bases). The germline V gene encodes CDR1 LNHDA and CDR2 SQIVND (reference sequence). V was trimmed by 4 bases and J by 3 bases, leaving 15 bases between them. The CDR3 runs 16 residues. The DNA for the CDR3 is TGTGCCAGTAGTACCCACCGGGACACTCACACCGGGGAGCTGTTTTTT. Amino acid sequence: CASSTHRDTHTGELFF.

The J gene is TRBJ2-7, the V gene TRBV7-9; D perhaps matches TRBD2 (6 bases). The germline V gene has CDR1 SEHNR and CDR2 FQNEAQ (reference sequence). This CDR3 spans 13 amino acids. V was cut by 3 bases and J by 6 bases, with 12 bases left in between. The CDR3 protein is CASSFPGGGEQYF. For the CDR3, the DNA is TGTGCCAGCAGCTTCCCCGGGGGTGGCGAGCAGTACTTC.

This chain uses TRBV19 with TRBJ2-1; weak D call: TRBD2 (6 bases). The V gene's germline CDR1 is LNHDA and CDR2 SQIVND (reference sequence). The length of the CDR3 is 15 residues. V dropped 1 base and J dropped 2 bases, with 9 bases sitting between them. The DNA for the CDR3 is TGTGCCAGTAGTATAGCGCCGGGAGCCTACAATGAGCAGTTCTTC. It yields the protein CASSIAPGAYNEQFF.